The 24 T cell receptor beta chains reported below all come from one sample, sequenced in a study of T cells after yellow fever vaccination. TCRdb fed the 5' RACE reads into MiXCR, producing one record per CDR3 protein. Found here are around 530,000 distinct CDR3 sequences, about a sixth of them singletons; the top ten hold around 16%. The material sequenced was PBMCs, taken 5 days after the first yellow fever vaccination. These receptors originate from a man aged 18 to 35 who received the YFV17D yellow fever vaccine.

This clonotype was found a few times. The gene calls are TRBV20-1 and TRBJ1-2, with 7 bases that match TRBD1. Germline values: CDR1 DFQATT, CDR2 SNEGSKA (reference sequence). There are 13 residues in the CDR3. Losses at the gene ends were 6 bases for V and 3 bases for J; bases not matched to a gene: 7. CDR3 bases: TGCAGTGCCCTGACAGGGAAGGACTATGGCTACACCTTC. This translates into CSALTGKDYGYTF.

J is TRBJ2-1 and V is TRBV20-1; 7 bases map to TRBD2. Unmatched junction bases numbered 11, after V lost 6 bases and J lost 6 bases. Germline CDR1 is DFQATT and CDR2 is SNEGSKA (reference sequence). The CDR3 sequence is 14 residues long. CDR3 residues: CSATSGDGSNEQFF. The CDR3 DNA reads as TGCAGTGCAACGAGCGGGGACGGGTCCAATGAGCAGTTCTTC.

This clonotype was counted only a few times. The chain uses TRBV13 and TRBJ2-7, with D uncertain. Trimming took off 5 bases at V and 0 bases at J, with 14 bases between the two ends. This CDR3 has 15 residues. Germline values: CDR1 PRHDT, CDR2 FYEKMQ (reference sequence). The CDR3 here is CASSRGRPLSYEQYF. In DNA form, the CDR3 reads TGTGCCAGCAGCCGAGGACGTCCCCTCTCCTACGAGCAGTACTTC.

This clonotype was counted between two and nine times. The gene calls are TRBV6-2 or TRBV6-3 and TRBJ2-7; 9 positions agree with TRBD1. Germline CDR1 reads MNHEY; CDR2 reads SVGEGT. This CDR3 has 13 amino acids. V shed 8 bases and J 6 bases; nucleotides not matched to a gene: 8. In DNA form, the CDR3 reads TGTGCCAGCTATCCGGGACAGGGCCCCGAGCAGTACTTC. Its translation is CASYPGQGPEQYF.

This chain links TRBV4-1 with TRBJ1-6; the D gene is possibly TRBD1 (5 bases). V gave up 8 bases and J gave up 0 bases, with 11 bases separating them. Germline V gene lookup returns CDR1 MGHRA and CDR2 YSYEKL. This CDR3 has 15 amino acids. This chain's CDR3 is CASGAGSSYNSPLHF. CDR3 nucleotides: TGCGCCAGCGGAGCAGGGAGCTCCTATAATTCACCCCTCCACTTT.

This sequence joins TRBV6-7 and TRBJ1-5; 12 bases align to TRBD1. TRBV6-7 is recorded as an ORF, its role being uncertain. V was clipped by 4 bases and J by 7 bases; unmatched bases: 2. The CDR3 sequence is 14 residues long. CDR3 region: CASSSGQGAQPQHF. In DNA, the CDR3 is TGTGCCAGCAGTTCGGGACAGGGGGCCCAGCCCCAGCATTTT.

The table lists this clonotype with many counts. The rearrangement links TRBV5-6 to TRBJ2-7; 11 nucleotides line up with TRBD2. CDR1 is SGHDT, CDR2 YYEEEE, per germline. The CDR3 sequence is 16 residues long. J was trimmed by 0 bases and V by 0 bases; bases with no gene match: 2. In DNA, the CDR3 is TGTGCCAGCAGCTTGGCTAGCGGGGGGTACTCCTACGAGCAGTACGTC. Amino acid sequence: CASSLASGGYSYEQYV.

This clonotype showed up just a few times. The gene calls are TRBV19 and TRBJ2-2; TRBD1 matches at 10 bases. Germline CDR1 LNHDA, CDR2 SQIVND (reference sequence). The CDR3 extends over 15 amino acids. V lost 6 bases, J lost 5 bases, and 6 bases stayed unmatched. Written as DNA, the CDR3 is TGTGCCAGTAGGACGACAGGGGGCGAAACCGGGGAGCTGTTTTTT. Translated, it gives CASRTTGGETGELFF.

This clonotype was detected only a few times. The rearrangement joins TRBV20-1 to TRBJ1-5, with D perhaps matching TRBD1 (6 bases). The V end was cut by 2 bases, the J end by 0 bases, with 11 bases between. The CDR3 extends over 15 amino acids. Germline CDR1 is DFQATT and CDR2 is SNEGSKA (reference sequence). The CDR3 protein is CSARRTASSNQPQHF. DNA of the CDR3: TGCAGTGCTAGACGGACAGCATCTAGCAATCAGCCCCAGCATTTT.

The chain has TRBV25-1 and TRBJ1-1, with TRBD1 matching 8 bases. CDR3 length: 15 residues. Germline trimming cut 5 bases from V and 4 bases from J; bases unmatched to any gene: 9. CDR1 MGHDK and CDR2 SYGVNS come from the germline V gene. The CDR3 spells CASSPDRGGGTEAFF. The CDR3, as DNA: TGTGCCAGCAGTCCTGACAGGGGAGGTGGCACTGAAGCTTTCTTT.

The chain couples TRBV7-9 to TRBJ1-1; a weak D match, TRBD1 (5 bases). Germline values: CDR1 SEHNR, CDR2 FQNEAQ (reference sequence). This CDR3 has 12 amino acids. Trimming pared 4 bases from V and 10 bases from J, leaving 13 bases between. The CDR3 coding sequence is TGTGCCAGCAGCTCTCCAGGGACGGGAGCTTTCTTT. Translated, it gives CASSSPGTGAFF.

This rearrangement joins TRBV5-6 to TRBJ1-1; D possibly corresponds to TRBD1 (5 bases). Deletions cut 1 base from V and 3 bases from J, with 10 bases between. Per germline, CDR1 SGHDT and CDR2 YYEEEE. The CDR3 is 14 amino acids. CDR3 DNA sequence: TGTGCCAGCAGCTTGAAGGGGTGGGACACTGAAGCTTTCTTT. Protein product: CASSLKGWDTEAFF.

This clonotype came up many times. V and J are TRBV5-1 and TRBJ2-1, with D perhaps TRBD2 (5 bases). Trimming left V 3 bases short and J 0 bases short, with 7 bases between. The CDR3 contains 14 residues. The V gene's germline CDR1 is SGHRS and CDR2 YFSETQ. The CDR3 reads CASSSGSSYNEQFF. In DNA, the CDR3 is TGCGCCAGCAGCTCGGGGAGCTCCTACAATGAGCAGTTCTTC.

Only a few counts were recorded for this clonotype. The chain couples TRBV3-1 to TRBJ1-1; 7 bases fit TRBD1. V shed 3 bases and J 1 base; nucleotides not matched to a gene: 2. The CDR3 sequence is 14 residues long. Germline assignment: CDR1 LGHDT and CDR2 YNNKEL (reference sequence). The CDR3 region has the DNA TGTGCCAGCAGCCAGACAGGGTGGAACACTGAAGCTTTCTTT. Amino acids: CASSQTGWNTEAFF.

Only a few counts were recorded for this clonotype. The V and J genes are TRBV20-1 and TRBJ2-1, with 10 bases matching TRBD2. V lost 5 bases and J lost 8; bases outside the gene matches: 6. Germline V lookup: CDR1 DFQATT, CDR2 SNEGSKA (reference sequence). The CDR3 spans 13 residues. CDR3 sequence: CSAYRLAGDEQFF. In nucleotides, the CDR3 is TGCAGTGCTTACCGACTAGCGGGCGATGAGCAGTTCTTC.

The chain has TRBV5-1 and TRBJ1-1; unclear D gene. There are 15 residues in the CDR3. V dropped 2 bases and J dropped 5 bases, with 16 bases sitting between them. CDR1 and CDR2 from the germline V gene are SGHRS and YFSETQ. For the CDR3, the DNA is TGCGCCAGCAGCTTTGAAAGCACTTCAGGTACTGAAGCTTTCTTT. It codes for CASSFESTSGTEAFF.

The chain is built from TRBV3-1 and TRBJ1-2, with D unclear. The V gene lost 4 bases and the J gene lost 6 bases, with 12 bases spanning the gap. The CDR3 consists of 13 residues. CDR1 is LGHDT, CDR2 YNNKEL, per germline (reference sequence). CDR3: CASSPSDADGYTF. The CDR3 coding sequence is TGTGCCAGCAGCCCATCAGACGCGGATGGCTACACCTTC.

J is TRBJ2-7 and V is TRBV4-3, with D tentatively TRBD2 (7 bases). Germline loops: CDR1 LGHNA, CDR2 YSLEER. This CDR3 has 17 amino acids. V was clipped by 2 bases and J by 5 bases, with 22 bases between them. In nucleotides, the CDR3 is TGCGCCAGCAGCCAAAGGGGGGGCAGGTCCCCTATCAACGAGCAGTACTTC. It codes for CASSQRGGRSPINEQYF.

The CDR3 sequence: CSVESDFSYNEQFF. As DNA, the CDR3 is TGCAGCGTTGAATCTGACTTCTCCTACAATGAGCAGTTCTTC. This chain uses TRBV29-1 with TRBJ2-1; D not resolved. V lost 2 bases and J lost 0, with 8 bases in between. The CDR3 loop spans 14 amino acids. Germline V lookup: CDR1 SQVTM, CDR2 ANQGSEA.

There are many counts of this clonotype. This chain connects TRBV9 to TRBJ2-3; D unclear. The V end was cut by 0 bases, the J end by 5 bases, with 4 bases between. The CDR3 is 12 amino acids. CDR1 is SGDLS, CDR2 YYNGEE, per germline. For the CDR3, the DNA is TGTGCCAGCAGCGTAGAATTAGATACGCAGTATTTT. It is translated as CASSVELDTQYF.

This clonotype was detected once. This chain joins TRBV11-2 and TRBJ2-4, with TRBD2 matching 11 bases. The V segment lost 1 base and the J segment 3 bases; nucleotides outside the gene matches: 17. This CDR3 is 21 amino acids long. Germline V gives CDR1 SGHAT, CDR2 FQNNGV. This chain's CDR3 is CASSLGSLRLAGFPGKNIQYF. The CDR3, as DNA: TGTGCCAGCAGCTTAGGATCATTGCGACTAGCGGGGTTCCCCGGCAAAAACATTCAGTACTTC.

The chain couples TRBV5-1 to TRBJ2-2; weak D call: TRBD2 (6 bases). The CDR3 has 15 residues. V was trimmed by 3 bases and J by 3 bases, leaving 12 bases between them. Germline CDR1 reads SGHRS; CDR2 reads YFSETQ. The CDR3 DNA follows: TGCGCCAGCAGCTCGTACGGAGGGGACACCGGGGAGCTGTTTTTT. Translating it yields CASSSYGGDTGELFF. The full variable domain, with the rest looked up from reference TRBV5-1 and TRBJ2-2, is KAGVTQTPRYLIKTRGQQVTLSCSPISGHRSVSWYQQTPGQGLQFLFEYFSETQRNKGNFPGRFSGRQFSNSRSEMNVSTLELGDSALYLCASSSYGGDTGELFFGEGSRLTVL.

This clonotype was counted only a few times. The chain joins TRBV29-1 to TRBJ2-7, with D perhaps given as TRBD1 or TRBD2 (6 bases each). CDR1 is SQVTM and CDR2 is ANQGSEA in the germline V gene. This CDR3 comprises 14 residues. The V end was cut by 5 bases, the J end by 7 bases, with 21 bases between. Here the CDR3 DNA reads TGCAGCGTTTACGACTTGGAGGGGGAAGGTGAGCAGTACTTC. It encodes CSVYDLEGEGEQYF.

CDR3 amino acids: CATSQDRGGYEQYF. The DNA for the CDR3 is TGTGCCACCAGCCAGGACAGAGGGGGCTACGAGCAGTACTTC. The chain is built from TRBV15 and TRBJ2-7, with a possible D match to TRBD1 (6 bases). From germline, CDR1 is LNHNV and CDR2 YYDKDF (reference sequence). This CDR3 has 14 amino acids. V lost 5 bases to trimming and J lost 3 bases, with 14 bases between them.